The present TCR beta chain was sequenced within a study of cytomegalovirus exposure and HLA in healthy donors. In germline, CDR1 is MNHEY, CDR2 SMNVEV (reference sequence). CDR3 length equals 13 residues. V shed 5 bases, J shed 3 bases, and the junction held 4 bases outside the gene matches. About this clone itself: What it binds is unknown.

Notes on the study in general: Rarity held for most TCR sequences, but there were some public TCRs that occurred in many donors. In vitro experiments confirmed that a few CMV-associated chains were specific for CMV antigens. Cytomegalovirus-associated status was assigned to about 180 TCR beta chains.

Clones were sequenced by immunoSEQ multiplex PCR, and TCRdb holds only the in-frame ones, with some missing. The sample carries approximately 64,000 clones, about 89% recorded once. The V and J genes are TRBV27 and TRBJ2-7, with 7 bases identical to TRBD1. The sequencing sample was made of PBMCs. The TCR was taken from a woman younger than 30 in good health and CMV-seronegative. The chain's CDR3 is CASSMTGNYEQYF. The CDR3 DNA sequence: TGTGCCAGCAGTATGACAGGGAACTACGAGCAGTACTTC.